The source of this TCR beta chain is a study of blood T cell repertoires in COVID-19. Study background: COVID-19 samples collected from the United States, Italy and Spain covered acute and convalescent phases. Sources were T cells, B-cell-depleted T cells, or PBMCs; the material itself was cDNA or gDNA.

In the authors' workflow: Estimates of nucleated cell counts were drawn from the amplification of reference gene primers. Measured with immunoSEQ multiplex PCR; TCRdb has only the in-frame clones, and not every one. The V and J calls and clone size were taken over from that table, and D and trimming were inferred from the DNA. The sample lists about 270,000 clones, roughly nine tenths seen once, with about 4% in the top ten. Germline V gene lookup returns CDR1 SGHTA and CDR2 FQGTGA. The CDR3 spans 14 residues. Trimming took 7 bases from V and 5 from J; bases not matched to a gene: 9. The chain combines TRBV7-3 with TRBJ2-7; TRBD1 agrees at 9 bases. This clonotype was sampled from a man between 60 and 75 years old who had recovered from COVID-19. Material: peripheral blood. The CDR3 nucleotides are TGTGCCAGCAAACCGGGACAGGGATCCCACGAGCAGTACTTC. Translating it yields CASKPGQGSHEQYF.